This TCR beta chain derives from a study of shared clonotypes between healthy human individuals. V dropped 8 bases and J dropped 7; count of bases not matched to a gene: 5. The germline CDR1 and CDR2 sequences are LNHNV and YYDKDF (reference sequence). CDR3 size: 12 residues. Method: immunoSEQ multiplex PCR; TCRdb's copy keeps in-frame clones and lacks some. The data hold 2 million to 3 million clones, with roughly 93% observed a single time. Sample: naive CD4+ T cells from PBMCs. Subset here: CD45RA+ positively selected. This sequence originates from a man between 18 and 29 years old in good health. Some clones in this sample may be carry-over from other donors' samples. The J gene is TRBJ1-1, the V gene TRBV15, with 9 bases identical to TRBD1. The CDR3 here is CATLGQGIEAFF. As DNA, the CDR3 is TGTGCCACCTTGGGACAGGGAATTGAAGCTTTCTTT.